Below, one T cell receptor (beta chain) is given with its context. The data belong to a study of blood T cell repertoires in COVID-19. In the study overall: Samples came from the United States, Italy and Spain, spanning acute and convalescent COVID-19. Nucleic acid was either cDNA or gDNA, and it came from T cells, B-cell-depleted T cells, or PBMCs.

Original processing methods: Nucleated cell number was recorded as an estimate derived from reference gene primer amplification. Sequencing was performed with immunoSEQ multiplex PCR; in TCRdb, only in-frame clones are kept and a portion is missing. The V and J calls and clone size come from that table; D and trimming were worked out from the DNA. The sample yields more than 90,000 clones, roughly 80% seen once. The specimen was peripheral blood. The origin of this receptor is a man between 65 and 80 years old with acute or convalescent COVID-19.

CDR3 bases: TGTGCCAGCTCACTCCAACAGGGTTCCGGCTCTGGAAACACCATATATTTT. This translates into CASSLQQGSGSGNTIYF. This rearrangement joins TRBV18 to TRBJ1-3; D is perhaps TRBD1 (6 bases). Germline CDR1 KGHSH, CDR2 LQKENI. CDR3 length equals 17 residues. Trimming cost V 4 bases and J 0 bases, with 16 bases left between them.